This entry describes one TCR beta chain. The method was immunoSEQ multiplex PCR; TCRdb's version includes in-frame clones alone and lacks a portion of them. The table shows around 68,000 clones, with 95% to 97% occurring only once. The data stem from a study of technical replicates of blood from a handful of donors. Trimming took 2 bases from V and 0 from J, leaving 7 bases between them. Per germline, CDR1 MNHEY and CDR2 SVGAGI. This CDR3 region has 14 residues. Sequences were obtained from T cells isolated from PBMCs. The sequence derives from a human donor in good health. V is TRBV6-5 and J is TRBJ1-1, with D perhaps matching TRBD1 (5 bases). The CDR3 bases are TGTGCCAGCAGTTACAGGGGTATGAACACTGAAGCTTTCTTT. Encoded protein: CASSYRGMNTEAFF.